This section outlines one T cell receptor (beta chain) sequence together with its context. Its antigen remains undetermined. A much larger clone lies a single base off, so this may be a read error. This specimen belongs to a study of T cells in Graves' hyperthyroidism and ophthalmopathy (dated by TCRdb to the late 2010s). In the study overall: To identify distinguishing TCR V-J signatures, a discovery cohort of around 100 patients was used, comprising 43 with Graves' ophthalmopathy and about 59 with stable Graves' hyperthyroidism. The roughly 100 discovery patients were randomly divided into training and test sets at a 7:3 ratio. After blood sampling, hyperthyroidism patients were treated with methimazole at a starting dose of 30 mg daily, and ophthalmopathy patients were treated with high-dose intravenous methylprednisolone. The study also compared thyroid tissue and blood T-cell repertoires from roughly six Graves' hyperthyroidism patients. Whether ophthalmopathy could be predicted prospectively was tested in an independent validation cohort made up of some 20 hyperthyroidism patients plus 17 patients who later progressed to ophthalmopathy. The paper describes TCR Vbeta CDR3 sequencing of around 140 peripheral blood samples, made up of roughly 40 ophthalmopathy patients, some 80 hyperthyroidism patients and 17 progressor patients.

CDR1 and CDR2 were assigned from the germline V gene as LGHNT and FRNRAP. The CDR3 goes from the cysteine to the phenylalanine over 14 residues. Only CDR3 DNA remains: 42 bases, in frame from the first base. V has 2 bases trimmed and J has 7 bases trimmed; junction bases matching no gene number 7. The TCR beta CDR3 regions were amplified from the RNA transcripts. For the first round of RT-PCR on the TCR CDR3, the HTBI primer set was used together with the Qiagen OneStep RT-PCR kit. The libraries were constructed in a second round of multiplex PCR and then size-selected and purified. Libraries were sequenced paired-end with 100 bp reads on an Illumina HiSeq2000. The original pipeline was this. Raw data were processed with SOAPnuke, discarding reads with adapters, uncalled bases, mean Phred below 15, or no exact constant-primer or identifier match. COPE v1.2.5 was used to merge the high-quality paired reads, and each unique nucleotide sequence was defined as a clonotype. Clonotypes were aligned to IMGT TRBV, TRBD and TRBJ reference segments using MiTCR v1.1. The analysis included only V-J combinations with a frequency above 0.0001, which together covered around 99% of the repertoires. A TCS score was defined as the ratio between F50 (clonal expansion) and ExV (chaos), using BLOSUM62-based TCRdist between CDR3 peptides within each V-J. Welch's t-statistics and random forest reduced fewer than 600 V-J features to 13, which were used in a naive Bayes classifier (R e1071). Thyroid-blood repertoire similarity was quantified with the Morisita-Horn index. The raw public data were reprocessed by TCRdb itself: fastp quality trimming at Q25, MiXCR clonotype calling, in-frame beta chains only. Each entry is one CDR3 protein sequence, shown with its most common DNA and genes. In this record, the V and J calls reflect TCRdb's handling and not the investigators' own analysis. In this sample the table shows 500,000 to 600,000 distinct CDR3 sequences, just over 45% of which occur a single time. The ten largest clones add up to roughly 8.2% of the sample.

Stable Graves' hyperthyroidism was defined as no progression to ophthalmopathy during 18 months of follow-up. Hyperthyroidism patients were aged 18 to 65 years and newly diagnosed, with disease duration of less than 2 months. Patients with uncontrolled infections, other autoimmune diseases, pregnancy or lactation were excluded. Clinical symptoms, serum thyroxine and TRAb, thyroid ultrasound, and orbital computed tomography formed the basis for the diagnoses. Total RNA was extracted using Trizol reagent, and RNA quality was assessed on an Agilent 2100 Bioanalyzer. What the authors observed across the whole study: No statistical method was used to set the sample size in advance, and investigators knew the group allocation. In cross-validation, a model built on a 13 V-J signature told ophthalmopathy apart from stable hyperthyroidism with just under 90% sensitivity and roughly 82% specificity, and in testing the same model reached 80%/75%. In validation, progression to ophthalmopathy was predicted by the model with nearly 71% sensitivity and nearly 75% specificity, a median of around 5.9 months before onset. Blood samples also contained most of the expanded thyroid clonotypes (frequency above 0.001), which suggests that blood repertoires may reflect thyroid immune responses.

The source of this sequence is a woman between 18 and 29 years old with Graves' hyperthyroidism. Sample: peripheral blood or thyroid tissue (not recorded which). The rearranged segments are TRBV12-5 and TRBJ1-1; 7 nucleotides in the junction match TRBD1. The nucleotide sequence reads as follows: TGTGCTAGTGGTTTGTCCGGGACAGAGGTTGAAGCTTTCTTT. Its protein is CASGLSGTEVEAFF.